The entry that follows covers one T cell receptor beta chain sequence. As yet, its antigen is unknown. 60 Vbeta and 13 Jbeta primers were used in PCR. Sequencing used immunoSEQ multiplex PCR; TCRdb keeps in-frame clones, though not all of them. This table has around 150,000 clones, about 64% appearing once. This sample stems from a study of cytomegalovirus exposure and HLA in healthy donors. Overall study results and limits: 164 TCR beta chains were listed as cytomegalovirus-associated. Available immune exposure information was restricted to CMV serostatus only. Specificity of a few CMV-associated chains for CMV antigens was verified in vitro.

The length of the CDR3 is 13 residues. J lost 6 bases, V lost 0 bases, and 2 bases had no gene match. Germline V lookup: CDR1 SGDLS, CDR2 YYNGEE. Sequenced sample: PBMCs. The genes are TRBV9 and TRBJ1-2; TRBD1 agrees at 7 bases. The sequence came from a woman in her 30s in good health and CMV-seropositive. The CDR3 loop reads CASSVGQGDGYTF. In DNA form, the CDR3 reads TGTGCCAGCAGCGTAGGCCAGGGGGATGGCTACACCTTC.